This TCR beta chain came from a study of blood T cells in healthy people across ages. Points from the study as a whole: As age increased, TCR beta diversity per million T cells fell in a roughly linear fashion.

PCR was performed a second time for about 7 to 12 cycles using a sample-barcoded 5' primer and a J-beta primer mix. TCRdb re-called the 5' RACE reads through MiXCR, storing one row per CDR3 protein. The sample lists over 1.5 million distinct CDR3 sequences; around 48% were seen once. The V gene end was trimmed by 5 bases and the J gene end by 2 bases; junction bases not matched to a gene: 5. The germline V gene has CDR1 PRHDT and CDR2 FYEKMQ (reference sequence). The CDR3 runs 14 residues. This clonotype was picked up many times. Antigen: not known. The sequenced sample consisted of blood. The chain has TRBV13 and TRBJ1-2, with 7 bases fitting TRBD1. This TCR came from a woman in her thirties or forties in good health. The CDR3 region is CASSQGQINYGYTF. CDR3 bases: TGTGCCAGCAGCCAGGGACAGATCAACTATGGCTACACCTTC. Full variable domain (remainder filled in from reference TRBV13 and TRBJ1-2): AAGVIQSPRHLIKEKRETATLKCYPIPRHDTVYWYQQGPGQDPQFLISFYEKMQSDKGSIPDRFSAQQFSDYHSELNMSSLELGDSALYFCASSQGQINYGYTFGSGTRLTVV.